Shown below are 12 T cell receptor beta chains from a single sample sequenced in a study of shared clonotypes between healthy human individuals. TCRdb's table, derived via immunoSEQ multiplex PCR, lists solely in-frame clones and lacks some. The sample has around 500,000 clones, 70% to 80% seen once. Sequenced sample: PBMCs. These receptors came from a woman between 40 and 55 years old in good health. Some clones in this sample may be carry-over from other donors' samples.

The J gene is TRBJ1-1, the V gene TRBV4-1, with D uncertain. Germline V gene data show CDR1 as MGHRA and CDR2 as YSYEKL. V was cut by 1 base and J by 10 bases, with 13 bases left in between. The CDR3 runs 13 residues. The CDR3 loop reads CASSQAQALGAFF. The CDR3 region has the DNA TGCGCCAGCAGCCAAGCTCAGGCGCTAGGAGCTTTCTTT.

The genes are TRBV30 and TRBJ2-3, with 8 bases fitting TRBD2. The germline gives CDR1 GTSNPN, CDR2 SVGIG (reference sequence). The CDR3 is made up of 15 amino acids. J lost 3 bases, V lost 0 bases, and 5 bases had no gene match. Written as DNA, the CDR3 is TGTGCCTGGAGTGTAGGGTCGGGAGGGACAGATACGCAGTATTTT. This encodes CAWSVGSGGTDTQYF.

The table lists this clone with many counts. This sample includes further DNA sequences coding for the same CDR3. This sequence joins TRBV5-5 and TRBJ1-1; 7 nucleotides line up with TRBD1. This CDR3 comprises 13 residues. V lost 4 bases, J lost 1 base, and 1 base stayed unmatched. CDR1 and CDR2 from the germline V gene are SGHKS and YYEKEE (reference sequence). CDR3 residues: CASSRQGNTEAFF. The CDR3 coding sequence is TGTGCCAGCAGCCGACAGGGGAACACTGAAGCTTTCTTT. Full variable domain (rest looked up from reference TRBV5-5 and TRBJ1-1): DAGVTQSPTHLIKTRGQQVTLRCSPISGHKSVSWYQQVLGQGPQFIFQYYEKEERGRGNFPDRFSARQFPNYSSELNVNALLLGDSALYLCASSRQGNTEAFFGQGTRLTVV.

This chain connects TRBV5-6 to TRBJ1-4, with unresolved D. Trimming took off 0 bases at V and 8 bases at J, with 23 bases between the two ends. Germline CDR1 SGHDT, CDR2 YYEEEE. This CDR3 region has 18 residues. In nucleotides, the CDR3 is TGTGCCAGCAGCTTGGGGGTTACGGACCCTCGCAGCTGGGAAAAACTGTTTTTT. This codes for CASSLGVTDPRSWEKLFF.

For this clone: Different DNA sequences within this sample yield the same CDR3. The chain carries TRBV5-8 and TRBJ2-1; unclear D gene. CDR1 is SGHTS and CDR2 is YDEGEE in the germline V gene. CDR3 length: 13 residues. The V end was cut by 5 bases, the J end by 4 bases, with 10 bases between. CDR3 amino acids: CASSFTGYNEQFF. In nucleotides, the CDR3 is TGTGCCAGCAGTTTTACGGGTTACAATGAGCAGTTCTTC.

The rearrangement uses TRBV5-1 and TRBJ1-1; 7 bases agree with TRBD1. Germline CDR1 reads SGHRS; CDR2 reads YFSETQ. With V trimmed by 2 bases and J by 6 bases, 4 bases remained unmatched. This CDR3 region has 13 residues. Here the CDR3 reads CASSFQGEAEAFF. DNA of the CDR3: TGCGCCAGCAGCTTCCAGGGGGAGGCTGAAGCTTTCTTT.

The sample holds one count of this clone. The chain recombines TRBV5-1 with TRBJ2-7; D is unresolved. The CDR3 runs 13 residues. CDR1 is SGHRS, CDR2 YFSETQ, per germline. V was clipped by 0 bases and J by 6 bases, with 10 bases between them. The CDR3: CASSLELAGEQYF. The DNA for the CDR3 is TGCGCCAGCAGCTTGGAACTTGCCGGCGAGCAGTACTTC.

The chain combines TRBV6-1 with TRBJ1-4; TRBD1 matches 10 bases. Germline assignment: CDR1 MNHNS and CDR2 SASEGT. The trim removed 6 bases at V and 8 bases at J, leaving 6 bases unmatched. CDR3 length: 14 amino acids. CDR3 residues: CASRMDRGWEKLFF. The CDR3 DNA is TGTGCCAGCAGGATGGACAGGGGGTGGGAAAAACTGTTTTTT.

V and J are TRBV9 and TRBJ1-1; a weak D match, TRBD1 (5 bases). CDR1 SGDLS and CDR2 YYNGEE come from the germline V gene. V lost 4 bases to trimming and J lost 1 base, with 11 bases between them. The CDR3 is 14 residues long. The CDR3 spells CASSPLGRNTEAFF. The CDR3, as DNA: TGTGCCAGCAGCCCCCTGGGACGGAACACTGAAGCTTTCTTT. Variable domain in full (rest from reference TRBV9 and TRBJ1-1): DSGVTQTPKHLITATGQRVTLRCSPRSGDLSVYWYQQSLDQGLQFLIQYYNGEERAKGNILERFSAQQFPDLHSELNLSSLELGDSALYFCASSPLGRNTEAFFGQGTRLTVV.

The rearrangement links TRBV29-1 to TRBJ2-7, with 8 bases that match TRBD2. Germline V gene lookup returns CDR1 SQVTM and CDR2 ANQGSEA. The V segment lost 4 bases and the J segment 4 bases; nucleotides outside the gene matches: 6. This CDR3 comprises 13 residues. CDR3 sequence reads: CSVGSTSGYEQYF. In DNA form, the CDR3 reads TGCAGCGTTGGAAGTACTAGCGGTTACGAGCAGTACTTC.

This clone occurred once. The chain recombines TRBV19 with TRBJ1-2, with 7 bases aligning to TRBD1. V trimming: 5 bases; J trimming: 4 bases; junction bases outside the gene matches: 7. The germline V gene encodes CDR1 LNHDA and CDR2 SQIVND (reference sequence). The CDR3 spans 14 residues. CDR3: CASSSGQDIYGYTF. In DNA form, the CDR3 reads TGTGCCAGTAGTTCCGGACAGGACATCTATGGCTACACCTTC.

The gene calls are TRBV11-2 and TRBJ1-2; TRBD1 is a possible D gene (6 bases). Trimming removed 2 bases at V and 4 bases at J, with 23 bases between. The CDR3 has 18 residues. CDR1 is SGHAT, CDR2 FQNNGV, per germline. CDR3 sequence reads: CASSLSAAGDPNGYGYTF. The CDR3, as DNA: TGTGCCAGCAGCTTATCGGCGGCAGGGGACCCCAATGGCTATGGCTACACCTTC. The full variable domain, completed using reference TRBV11-2 and TRBJ1-2, is EAGVAQSPRYKIIEKRQSVAFWCNPISGHATLYWYQQILGQGPKLLIQFQNNGVVDDSQLPKDRFSAERLKGVDSTLKIQPAKLEDSAVYLCASSLSAAGDPNGYGYTFGSGTRLTVV.